This record concerns one T cell receptor (beta chain) sequence. This record belongs to a study of blood T cell repertoires in COVID-19. Study-level information: PBMCs, B-cell-depleted T cells, or T cells provided the cDNA or gDNA that made up the material.

TCRdb's copy holds only in-frame clones and misses some; the assay was immunoSEQ multiplex PCR. The sample has 140,000 to 150,000 clones; around four fifths are singletons. This CDR3 region has 14 residues. Trimming removed 2 bases from V and 6 bases from J, with 12 bases in between. The germline CDR1 and CDR2 sequences are SGHRS and YFSETQ. The sequenced sample consisted of PBMCs or T cells enriched from blood (not recorded which). This TCR came from a woman in her forties or fifties with acute COVID-19. V and J are TRBV5-1 and TRBJ2-1; no reliable D call. Here the CDR3 DNA reads TGCGCCAGCAGCTTTTCACCCCCGGTCAATGAGCAGTTCTTC. Protein sequence: CASSFSPPVNEQFF.